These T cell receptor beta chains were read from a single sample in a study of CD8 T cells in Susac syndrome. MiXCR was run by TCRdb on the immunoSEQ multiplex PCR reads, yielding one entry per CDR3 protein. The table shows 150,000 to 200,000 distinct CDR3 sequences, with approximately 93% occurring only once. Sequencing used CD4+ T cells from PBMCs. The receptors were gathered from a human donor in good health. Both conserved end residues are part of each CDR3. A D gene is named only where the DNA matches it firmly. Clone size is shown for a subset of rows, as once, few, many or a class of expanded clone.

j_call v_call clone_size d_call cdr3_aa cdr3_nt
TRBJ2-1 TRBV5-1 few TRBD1 CASSQGQNEQFF TGCGCCAGCAGCCAGGGACAGAATGAGCAGTTCTTC
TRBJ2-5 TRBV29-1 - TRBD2 CGSGGAQETQYF TGCGGTAGCGGGGGGGCCCAAGAGACCCAGTACTTC
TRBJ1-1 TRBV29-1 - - CSLAMGGNTEAFF TGCAGCCTTGCTATGGGCGGGAACACTGAAGCTTTCTTT
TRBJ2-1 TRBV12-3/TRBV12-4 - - CASSPEVEQFF TGTGCCAGCAGCCCCGAGGTTGAGCAGTTCTTC
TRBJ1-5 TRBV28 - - CASSVYSNQPQHF TGTGCCAGCTCCGTATATAGCAATCAGCCCCAGCATTTT
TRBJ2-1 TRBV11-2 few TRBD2 CASSLVAGEYNEQFF TGTGCCAGCAGCTTAGTAGCGGGAGAGTACAATGAGCAGTTCTTC
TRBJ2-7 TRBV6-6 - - CASRDSSAEQYF TGTGCCAGCAGAGACTCTAGCGCCGAGCAGTACTTC
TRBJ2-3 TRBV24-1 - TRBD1 CATSDRTGPSTDTQYF TGTGCCACCAGTGATCGGACAGGGCCTAGCACAGATACGCAGTATTTT
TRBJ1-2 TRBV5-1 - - CASSSPGRVNYGYTF TGCGCCAGCAGCTCCCCAGGACGGGTAAACTATGGCTACACCTTC
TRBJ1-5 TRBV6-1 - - CASSEIVDQPQHF TGTGCCAGCAGTGAAATTGTGGATCAGCCCCAGCATTTT
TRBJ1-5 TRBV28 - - CASSPPGPQHF TGTGCCAGCAGTCCGCCGGGGCCCCAGCATTTT
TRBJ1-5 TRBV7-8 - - CASSLGGRGLSNQPQHF TGTGCCAGCAGCTTAGGAGGGAGGGGGTTGAGCAATCAGCCCCAGCATTTT
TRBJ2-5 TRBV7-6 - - CASSQVGSETQYF TGTGCCAGCAGTCAAGTGGGGAGTGAGACCCAGTACTTC
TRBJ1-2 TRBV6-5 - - CASSYNGNYGYTF TGTGCCAGCAGTTACAACGGGAACTATGGCTACACCTTC
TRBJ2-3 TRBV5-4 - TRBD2 CASSPEAGGFTDTQYF TGTGCCAGCAGCCCCGAGGCGGGGGGTTTCACAGATACGCAGTATTTT
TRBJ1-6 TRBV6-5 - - CASSSWVTRSSPLHF TGTGCCAGCAGTTCCTGGGTCACAAGGAGTTCACCCCTCCACTTT
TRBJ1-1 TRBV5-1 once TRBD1 CASSLADREASEAFF TGCGCCAGCAGCTTGGCGGACAGGGAGGCGTCTGAAGCTTTCTTT
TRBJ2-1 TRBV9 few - CASSRGAYNEQFF TGTGCCAGCTCCCGCGGGGCCTACAATGAGCAGTTCTTC
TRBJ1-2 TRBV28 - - CASSSRRKGGGYTF TGTGCCAGCAGTTCCCGGAGGAAGGGGGGTGGCTACACCTTC
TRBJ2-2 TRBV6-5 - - CATSAMGLATGELFF TGTGCCACCTCGGCGATGGGGCTAGCCACCGGGGAGCTGTTTTTT
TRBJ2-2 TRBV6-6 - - CASSYPPGELFF TGTGCCAGCAGTTACCCGCCCGGGGAGCTGTTTTTT
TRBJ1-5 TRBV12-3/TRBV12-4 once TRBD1 CASSRTGKSNQPQHF TGTGCCAGCAGCCGGACAGGGAAGAGCAATCAGCCCCAGCATTTT
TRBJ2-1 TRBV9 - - CASSPGTLGNNEQFF TGTGCCAGCAGCCCCGGGACGCTCGGTAACAATGAGCAGTTCTTC
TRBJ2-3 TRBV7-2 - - CASSLEGRSTDTQYF TGTGCCAGCAGCTTAGAGGGCAGAAGCACAGATACGCAGTATTTT
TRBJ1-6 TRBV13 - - CASSLRGAVSPLHF TGTGCCAGCAGCTTGCGGGGGGCCGTTTCACCCCTCCACTTT
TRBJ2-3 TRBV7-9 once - CASSPTQPTQYF TGTGCCAGCAGCCCAACCCAACCCACGCAGTATTTT
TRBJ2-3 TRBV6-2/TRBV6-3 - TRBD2 CASSPGTNTQYF TGTGCCAGCAGTCCGGGGACTAATACGCAGTATTTT
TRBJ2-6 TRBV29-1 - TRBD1 CSVGGGQGDGNVLTF TGCAGCGTTGGGGGAGGACAGGGGGATGGAAACGTCCTGACTTTC
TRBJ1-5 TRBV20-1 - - CSARHAVGSNQPQHF TGCAGTGCTCGACATGCGGTAGGGAGCAATCAGCCCCAGCATTTT
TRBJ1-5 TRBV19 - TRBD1 CASSLGQGARSNQPQHF TGTGCCAGTAGCCTAGGGCAGGGGGCGCGGAGCAATCAGCCCCAGCATTTT
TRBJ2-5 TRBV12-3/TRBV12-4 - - CASSPSSNQETQYF TGTGCCAGCAGCCCCAGCTCTAACCAAGAGACCCAGTACTTC
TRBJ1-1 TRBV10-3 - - CAIRGPSPNTEAFF TGTGCCATCAGAGGACCGAGTCCGAACACTGAAGCTTTCTTT
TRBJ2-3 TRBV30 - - CAWETLTTGTDTQYF TGTGCCTGGGAGACTCTAACTACCGGGACAGATACGCAGTATTTT
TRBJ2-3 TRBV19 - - CASTDGGVGTDTQYF TGTGCCAGTACCGATGGGGGAGTGGGCACAGATACGCAGTATTTT
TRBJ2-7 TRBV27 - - CASSYLRDPMTYEQYF TGTGCCAGCAGTTACCTCCGGGACCCAATGACCTACGAGCAGTACTTC
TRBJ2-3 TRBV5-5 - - CASSSGDSTDTQYF TGTGCCAGCAGCTCGGGGGACAGCACAGATACGCAGTATTTT
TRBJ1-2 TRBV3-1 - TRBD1 CASSPWTGESGYTF TGTGCCAGCAGCCCATGGACAGGGGAGAGCGGCTACACCTTC
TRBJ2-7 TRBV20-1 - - CSASTGSYEQYF TGCAGTGCGTCCACAGGATCCTACGAGCAGTACTTC
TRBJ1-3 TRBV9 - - CASSADPRGAGNTIYF TGTGCCAGCAGCGCAGACCCCAGGGGAGCTGGAAACACCATATATTTT
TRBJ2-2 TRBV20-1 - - CSARGEQPQNTGELFF TGCAGTGCTAGAGGGGAACAGCCCCAAAACACCGGGGAGCTGTTTTTT
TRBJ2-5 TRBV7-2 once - CASSMPGIVETQYF TGTGCCAGCAGCATGCCAGGGATCGTAGAGACCCAGTACTTC
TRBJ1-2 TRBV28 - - CASRFTGLRGYGYTF TGTGCCAGCAGGTTTACGGGACTGCGGGGCTATGGCTACACCTTC
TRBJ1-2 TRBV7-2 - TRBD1 CASSETYSTGVNYGYTF TGTGCCAGCAGCGAGACCTACTCGACAGGGGTTAACTATGGCTACACCTTC
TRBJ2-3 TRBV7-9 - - CASSARDTDTQYF TGTGCCAGCAGCGCCCGGGACACAGATACGCAGTATTTT
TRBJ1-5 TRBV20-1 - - CSASSGGNQPQHF TGCAGTGCTAGTTCCGGGGGCAATCAGCCCCAGCATTTT
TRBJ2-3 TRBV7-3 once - CASSMRGDTQYF TGTGCCAGCAGTATGAGGGGAGATACGCAGTATTTT
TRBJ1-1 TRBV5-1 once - CASSKGPEAFF TGCGCCAGCAGCAAGGGTCCAGAAGCTTTCTTT
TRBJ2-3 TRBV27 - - CASSLFLPRGDTDTQYF TGTGCCAGCAGTTTATTCCTCCCGAGGGGAGACACAGATACGCAGTATTTT
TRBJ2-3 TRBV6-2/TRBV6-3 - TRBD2 CASSYPRGGRTDTQYF TGTGCCAGCAGTTACCCGCGGGGGGGCCGGACAGATACGCAGTATTTT
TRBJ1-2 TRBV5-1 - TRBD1 CASSSQTGTYGYTF TGCGCCAGCAGCTCGCAGACAGGGACCTATGGCTACACCTTC
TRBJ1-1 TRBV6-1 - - CASRVGTRAGEAFF TGTGCCAGCCGGGTTGGGACCAGGGCAGGTGAAGCTTTCTTT
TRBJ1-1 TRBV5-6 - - CASSLGVRYTEAFF TGTGCCAGCAGCTTGGGGGTGCGGTACACTGAAGCTTTCTTT
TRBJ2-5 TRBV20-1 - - CSALRGPRAQYF TGCAGTGCCCTCCGGGGGCCCCGGGCCCAGTACTTC
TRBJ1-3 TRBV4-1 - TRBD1 CASSQVGTASSGNTIYF TGCGCCAGCAGCCAAGTTGGGACAGCGAGCTCTGGAAACACCATATATTTT
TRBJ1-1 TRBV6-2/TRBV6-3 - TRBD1 CASSDRGRKNTEAFF TGTGCCAGCAGCGACAGGGGACGGAAGAACACTGAAGCTTTCTTT